This T cell receptor (beta chain) comes out of a study of blood T cell repertoires in COVID-19 (dated by TCRdb to the early 2020s). At the level of the whole study: The collaborator samples originated in the United States, Italy and Spain and spanned the acute and convalescent phases of COVID-19. A de-identified subject ID, COVID-19 status, age in years and sex were almost always included in the sample metadata. The material from the prospective study consisted of cDNA or gDNA derived from T cells, B-cell-depleted T cells, or PBMCs. Samples came from the ongoing ImmuneRACE study (first 160 participants) plus 1,254 subjects from 6 global collaborators. A freely available public database, intended as a resource for researchers studying the immune response to SARS-CoV-2, is where the repertoires were released. Where available, HLA class I and class II types were taken from metadata supplied by the sample provider and were not determined by assay-based typing. Deeply sampled blood TCRbeta repertoires from subjects exposed to, actively infected with, or recovered from COVID-19 were included in the dataset.

Broader findings and caveats from the paper: The amount of clinical and demographic metadata varied by source and participant and was provided uncurated.

TCRbeta CDR3 regions were amplified from genomic DNA using the immunoSEQ Assay, a bias-controlled multiplex PCR. As for how the authors treated the data: Within the assay, amplification of reference gene primers was used to estimate how many nucleated cells each sample contained. Sequence reads were collapsed and filtered to measure the absolute abundance of every unique TCRbeta CDR3 rearrangement. For each sample, productive Simpson clonality was calculated as the square root of Simpson's diversity index over productive rearrangements. In its TCRdb copy, this immuneACCESS table keeps in-frame sequences only and misses some clones. Where compared with another copy, unresolved V genes explain less than half of these, and the others have no known cause. From that table come the V and J calls and clone size; the DNA was used to work out D and trimming. A total of 150,000 to 200,000 clones appear in this sample, about 74% of them only once. Around 3% of the sample is taken by the ten largest.

Whole blood was collected in K2EDTA tubes by collaborating institutions according to the institutions' own protocols. For TCRbeta analysis, collaborators shipped samples as frozen whole blood, isolated PBMCs, or DNA extracted from either of those sample types. Trimming leaves V shorter by 4 bases and J shorter by 6 bases, with the junction holding 11 bases beyond the gene matches. Inclusive of the bounding cysteine and phenylalanine, the CDR3 is 16 residues long. Only the CDR3 region is kept as DNA, spanning 48 bases read in frame from base 1. According to the germline V gene (reference sequence), CDR1 reads MNHNY and CDR2 reads SVGAGI. As concerns this clone: The antigen this receptor binds is unknown. Base quality data are lacking; no much larger clone is found one base away.

The chain joins TRBV6-6 to TRBJ1-5; 8 bases in between match TRBD1. Sequencing was performed on peripheral blood. The sequence was collected from a woman aged 80 or over with acute or convalescent COVID-19. The nucleotides read TGTGCCAGCAGTTCCTCGGCGCAGGGGGCAGGTCAGCCCCAGCATTTT. This encodes CASSSSAQGAGQPQHF.